Below, 17 T cell receptor beta chains from the same sample are listed, as sequenced in a study of T cells in Graves' hyperthyroidism and ophthalmopathy. RNA transcripts provided the source from which TCR beta CDR3 regions were amplified. Initially, a first-round RT-PCR of the TCR CDR3 employed the HTBI primer set. TCRdb recomputed calls from the multiplex PCR reads with MiXCR, one row per CDR3 protein. The sample yields hundreds of thousands of distinct CDR3 sequences, about 14% seen once. Sequencing was carried out using blood. These receptors were obtained from a woman aged 30 to 39 with Graves' hyperthyroidism that later progressed to Graves' ophthalmopathy.

As regards this clonotype: One junction end does not reproduce the germline sequence, and a read error may be involved. The chain recombines TRBV7-9 with TRBJ2-7; no definite D call. CDR1 is SEHNR, CDR2 FQNEAQ, per germline (reference sequence). The CDR3 is 14 amino acids. The CDR3 loop is CASSLDGSSYDQCF. The CDR3 DNA follows: TGTGCCAGCAGCTTAGACGGCAGCTCCTACGACCAGTGCTTC.

This clonotype was observed many times. V is TRBV6-2 or TRBV6-3 and J is TRBJ1-1, with D unresolved. CDR1 is MNHEY and CDR2 is SVGEGT in the germline V gene. Trimming left V 6 bases short and J 1 base short, with 9 bases between. The CDR3 covers 13 residues. The CDR3 here is CASRPDQNTEAFF. The CDR3 DNA is TGTGCCAGCAGACCGGACCAGAACACTGAAGCTTTCTTT.

With regard to this clonotype: A much larger clone is a single base away; this may be a read error. This chain connects TRBV5-1 to TRBJ1-1, with D hard to call. The V end lost 7 bases, the J end lost 9 bases, and 16 bases lay between the germline ends. The CDR3 extends over 12 amino acids. CDR1 and CDR2 from the germline V gene are SGHRS and YFSETQ. CDR3 loop: CASGSPRGQAFF. CDR3 bases: TGCGCCAGCGGCTCGCCGCGAGGGCAAGCTTTCTTT.

This sequence joins TRBV6-1 and TRBJ1-1, with a weak D call TRBD1 (5 bases). The CDR3 is 12 residues long. The V end lost 8 bases, the J end lost 0 bases, and 7 bases lay between the germline ends. The germline V gene encodes CDR1 MNHNS and CDR2 SASEGT. The CDR3 coding sequence is TGTGCCAGCCAGGGCATGAACACTGAAGCTTTCTTT. It is translated as CASQGMNTEAFF.

This clonotype was seen repeatedly, ten times or more. This chain joins TRBV20-1 and TRBJ1-1; 7 positions match TRBD1. The CDR3 is 13 amino acids. Unmatched junction bases numbered 4, after V lost 3 bases and J lost 3 bases. The germline gives CDR1 DFQATT, CDR2 SNEGSKA (reference sequence). CDR3 region: CSARLDRDTEAFF. The CDR3 DNA is TGCAGTGCTAGGCTAGACAGGGACACTGAAGCTTTCTTT.

This clonotype occurred many times. V and J are TRBV6-2 or TRBV6-3 and TRBJ2-5, with 7 bases that match TRBD1. J was trimmed by 0 bases and V by 6 bases; bases with no gene match: 7. CDR1 and CDR2 (germline): MNHEY, SVGEGT. CDR3 length: 15 residues. The CDR3 sequence: CASSWDRGYQETQYF. CDR3 coding DNA: TGTGCCAGCAGCTGGGACAGAGGGTACCAAGAGACCCAGTACTTC.

This clonotype has a handful of counts. One end of the junction varies from germline; a read error may be responsible. The CDR3, as DNA: TGCAGTGCTAATCCCGCCGCGGGCATAAGGGGCACGGATACGCAGTATTTT. Amino acids: CSANPAAGIRGTDTQYF. This chain joins TRBV20-1 and TRBJ2-3, with D perhaps being TRBD1 or TRBD2 (5 bases each). The length of the CDR3 is 17 residues. Germline-derived CDR1 and CDR2 are DFQATT and SNEGSKA (reference sequence).

DNA of the CDR3: TGTGCCAGCAGCCCCCCAGCGGGAGGTTACAATGAGCAGTTCTTC. As protein: CASSPPAGGYNEQFF. The rearrangement links TRBV7-9 to TRBJ2-1, with TRBD2 matching 9 bases. Germline assignment: CDR1 SEHNR and CDR2 FQNEAQ (reference sequence). V lost 5 bases and J lost 4; bases outside the gene matches: 6. The CDR3 has 15 amino acids. The whole variable domain, filled in from reference TRBV7-9 and TRBJ2-1, reads DTGVSQNPRHKITKRGQNVTFRCDPISEHNRLYWYRQTLGQGPEFLTYFQNEAQLEKSRLLSDRFSAERPKGSFSTLEIQRTEQGDSAMYLCASSPPAGGYNEQFFGPGTRLTVL.

This clonotype was found a few times. The chain employs TRBV30 and TRBJ1-1; tentatively, D is TRBD1 (6 bases). Looked up from germline, CDR1 is GTSNPN and CDR2 is SVGIG (reference sequence). Trimming removed 4 bases at V and 4 bases at J, with 10 bases between. The CDR3 loop spans 12 amino acids. The CDR3 spells CAWNRAGTEAFF. CDR3 DNA sequence: TGTGCCTGGAACAGGGCTGGCACTGAAGCTTTCTTT.

This clonotype was detected only a few times. The V call is TRBV29-1, the J call TRBJ1-1; possible D gene TRBD1, 6 bases. Trimming left V 6 bases short and J 3 bases short, with 14 bases between. CDR1 and CDR2 from the germline V gene are SQVTM and ANQGSEA. The CDR3 has 13 residues. CDR3 amino acids: CSVAGARDTEAFF. CDR3 DNA: TGCAGCGTCGCAGGGGCGAGGGACACTGAAGCTTTCTTT. Looking up the rest from reference TRBV29-1 and TRBJ1-1 gives the full variable domain: SAVISQKPSRDICQRGTSLTIQCQVDSQVTMMFWYRQQPGQSLTLIATANQGSEATYESGFVIDKFPISRPNLTFSTLTVSNMSPEDSSIYLCSVAGARDTEAFFGQGTRLTVV.

This clonotype was counted many times. V usage is TRBV10-3 and J usage is TRBJ2-7; TRBD2 aligns across 10 bases. Unmatched junction bases numbered 4, after V lost 9 bases and J lost 5 bases. The CDR3 covers 12 residues. CDR1 and CDR2 from the germline V gene are ENHRY and SYGVKD. Here the CDR3 DNA reads TGTGCCATTACTACTAGCGGGAACGAGCAGTACTTC. This sequence encodes CAITTSGNEQYF.

For this clonotype: With a much larger clone just one base away, this may be a read error. The genes are TRBV5-4 and TRBJ1-6; TRBD1 aligns across 8 bases. The trim removed 5 bases at V and 13 bases at J, leaving 14 bases unmatched. Looked up from germline, CDR1 is SGHNT and CDR2 is YYREEE (reference sequence). There are 15 residues in the CDR3. The CDR3 here is CASSKEGQASLPLHF. CDR3 bases: TGTGCCAGCAGTAAAGAGGGACAGGCAAGCCTCCCCCTCCACTTT.

The chain joins TRBV4-3 to TRBJ2-3, with D unclear. V was cut by 1 base and J by 5 bases, with 13 bases left in between. This CDR3 contains 15 residues. CDR1 LGHNA and CDR2 YSLEER come from the germline V gene. For the CDR3, the DNA is TGCGCCAGCAGCCAAGGGTCGGCGTTACAAGATACGCAGTATTTT. This sequence encodes CASSQGSALQDTQYF.

The table lists this clonotype with many counts. V is TRBV10-3 and J is TRBJ2-1, with TRBD1 identical over 9 bases. Germline trimming cut 11 bases from V and 5 bases from J; bases unmatched to any gene: 10. This CDR3 is built from 14 residues. Looked up from germline, CDR1 is ENHRY and CDR2 is SYGVKD. CDR3 nucleotide sequence: TGTGCCGCCGGGAGGACAGGGGACAACAATGAGCAGTTCTTC. Its translation is CAAGRTGDNNEQFF.

Many counts were recorded for this clonotype. This sequence joins TRBV7-6 and TRBJ2-1, with 8 bases fitting TRBD2. Germline lookup yields CDR1 SGHVS and CDR2 FNYEAQ. There are 16 residues in the CDR3. V shed 2 bases and J 2 bases; nucleotides not matched to a gene: 5. This CDR3 is CASSLNQRETYNEQFF. The CDR3 nucleotides are TGTGCCAGCAGCTTAAACCAGCGGGAGACCTACAATGAGCAGTTCTTC.

This rearrangement joins TRBV9 to TRBJ2-2; 7 bases align to TRBD1. The junction had 6 bases not matched to a gene; V was cut back by 4 bases and J by 6 bases. The CDR3 runs to 14 residues. Germline CDR1 SGDLS, CDR2 YYNGEE. CDR3 amino acids: CASSPLTGSGELFF. Here the CDR3 DNA reads TGTGCCAGCAGCCCTTTGACAGGGTCCGGGGAGCTGTTTTTT. Looking up the rest from reference TRBV9 and TRBJ2-2 gives the full variable domain: DSGVTQTPKHLITATGQRVTLRCSPRSGDLSVYWYQQSLDQGLQFLIQYYNGEERAKGNILERFSAQQFPDLHSELNLSSLELGDSALYFCASSPLTGSGELFFGEGSRLTVL.

The chain uses TRBV24-1 and TRBJ2-2, with 14 nucleotides matching TRBD2. The CDR3 consists of 13 residues. Trimming at V came to 11 bases and at J to 6 bases, leaving 1 base not matched to a gene. Germline CDR1 and CDR2: KGHDR and SFDVKD. CDR3 loop: CAKTSGRAGELFF. The CDR3 DNA follows: TGTGCCAAGACTAGCGGGAGGGCCGGGGAGCTGTTTTTT.